These T cell receptor beta chains were read from a single sample in a study of blood T cell repertoires in COVID-19. Sequencing used immunoSEQ multiplex PCR; TCRdb keeps in-frame clones, though not all of them. In the table there are about 410,000 clones, about 90% of which are singletons. The specimen was PBMCs or T cells enriched from blood (not recorded which). The receptors were sampled from a man younger than 35 who had recovered from COVID-19. Both conserved end residues are part of each CDR3. The D gene is left open where the match is weak. Where a row states a size, it is once, few, many or the class of an expanded clone; other rows omit it.

abundance,d_gene,v_gene,j_gene,CDR3nt,CDR3aa
NA,TRBD2,TRBV7-9,TRBJ2-1,TGTGCCAGCTTGAGACTAGCGGGAGTATCCTACAATGAGCAGTTCTTC,CASLRLAGVSYNEQFF
NA,TRBD1,TRBV6-5,TRBJ1-3,TGTGCCAGCAGGGGCGGGACAGCGGGAAACACCATATATTTT,CASRGGTAGNTIYF
once,NA,TRBV7-3,TRBJ2-2,TGTGCCAGCAGCTTACTAGTGACCACCGGGGAGCTGTTTTTT,CASSLLVTTGELFF
NA,TRBD1,TRBV9,TRBJ1-5,TGTGCCAGCAGCGGACAGGGAGGCAGCAATCAGCCCCAGCATTTT,CASSGQGGSNQPQHF
NA,NA,TRBV12-3/TRBV12-4,TRBJ2-3,TGTGCCAGCAGTTTTGCGGATACGCAGTATTTT,CASSFADTQYF
few,NA,TRBV18,TRBJ1-5,TGTGCCAGCTCACCACCGGGGGGGGGCGGTCAGCCCCAGCATTTT,CASSPPGGGGQPQHF
NA,NA,TRBV12-5,TRBJ1-2,TGTGCTAGTGGTTTGATTACAGGGAACCTTTCTAACTATGGCTACACCTTC,CASGLITGNLSNYGYTF
NA,NA,TRBV9,TRBJ1-2,TGTGCCAGCAGCCCAACAGGCTCGGATGGCTACACCTTC,CASSPTGSDGYTF
NA,TRBD2,TRBV30,TRBJ2-7,TGTGCCTGGAGGAGCGGGATATACGAGCAGTACTTC,CAWRSGIYEQYF
NA,NA,TRBV7-8,TRBJ2-7,TGTGCCTCCTCTGTTCCCCCGGGTGGCTCCTACGAGCAGTACTTC,CASSVPPGGSYEQYF
NA,NA,TRBV28,TRBJ1-5,TGTGCCAGCACCCCACTCCCAGGCAGTACCAATCAGCCCCAGCATTTT,CASTPLPGSTNQPQHF
NA,NA,TRBV19,TRBJ1-2,TGTGCCAGTAGTATAGATATTGGCAGTGGCTACACCTTC,CASSIDIGSGYTF
NA,NA,TRBV7-9,TRBJ1-4,TGTGCCAGCAGCCTACAGGGTGAAAAACTGTTTTTT,CASSLQGEKLFF
NA,TRBD1,TRBV2,TRBJ2-3,TGTGCCAGCAGTGCTGAGACAGGGAACACAGATACGCAGTATTTT,CASSAETGNTDTQYF
NA,NA,TRBV5-4,TRBJ2-3,TGTGCCAGCAGCTTGGCCGTTAGCACAGATACGCAGTATTTT,CASSLAVSTDTQYF
once,TRBD1,TRBV15,TRBJ1-1,TGTGCCACCAGCAGAGACCCAGGGGGCAGTAACACTGAAGCTTTCTTT,CATSRDPGGSNTEAFF
NA,TRBD1,TRBV3-1/TRBV3-2,TRBJ1-4,TGTGCCAGCAGCCATTACGGGACAGGGGGGGTTGAAAAACTGTTTTTT,CASSHYGTGGVEKLFF
NA,NA,TRBV6-1,TRBJ2-4,TGTGCCAGCAGTGGGCCAGGGGACGGTCGTCCCAACATTCAGTACTTC,CASSGPGDGRPNIQYF
NA,TRBD1,TRBV5-1,TRBJ2-7,TGCGCCAGCAGCACAGGACAGGGGGGCTACGAGCAGTACTTC,CASSTGQGGYEQYF
NA,TRBD1,TRBV7-9,TRBJ1-3,TGTGCCAGCAGCCCGGCTCAGGGGACAGGAGGAAACACCATATATTTT,CASSPAQGTGGNTIYF
NA,TRBD1,TRBV10-1,TRBJ2-1,TGCGCCAGCAGTGAGTCCGCGGGACAGGGCAATGAGCAGTTCTTC,CASSESAGQGNEQFF
few,TRBD1,TRBV9,TRBJ1-2,TGTGCCAGCAGCGGGGACAGCTATGGCTACACCTTC,CASSGDSYGYTF
NA,TRBD1,TRBV28,TRBJ1-5,TGTGCCAGCAATGGACAGGGAACTGTTTATAGCAATCAGCCCCAGCATTTT,CASNGQGTVYSNQPQHF
NA,TRBD2,TRBV3-1/TRBV3-2,TRBJ2-1,TGTGCCAGCAGCAGTAGCGGGGGGGCCAGTAGCACTGAGCAGTTCTTC,CASSSSGGASSTEQFF
NA,NA,TRBV20-1,TRBJ2-7,TGCAGTGCTAGTTCTGCGGCGCAGGGAAGTGGGGAGCAGTACTTC,CSASSAAQGSGEQYF
NA,NA,TRBV5-4,TRBJ1-1,TGTGCCAGCGCTCGGGAAGGGATCTCGTCCACTGAAGCTTTCTTT,CASAREGISSTEAFF
NA,TRBD1,TRBV11-2,TRBJ2-6,TGTGCCAGCAGCTCTCCCGGGACAGGGAGGAGGGTCCTGACTTTC,CASSSPGTGRRVLTF
NA,NA,TRBV10-1,TRBJ2-7,TGCGCCAGCAGTGATTCCCCTACGGGGCAGTACTTC,CASSDSPTGQYF
NA,NA,TRBV3-1/TRBV3-2,TRBJ1-2,TGTGCCAGCAGCCTTACGGGAGGAGGCTACACCTTC,CASSLTGGGYTF
few,TRBD2,TRBV7-2,TRBJ2-7,TGTGCCAGCAGCTTAGAGCCAGGACTAGCGGGAGGGATGGACTTC,CASSLEPGLAGGMDF
NA,NA,TRBV19,TRBJ1-5,TGTGCCAGTAGTAGCAGGGGTGGCGGCAATCAGCCCCAGCATTTT,CASSSRGGGNQPQHF
NA,TRBD2,TRBV7-8,TRBJ2-7,TGTGCCAGCAGCTTAGCTCAGGCTAGCGGGAGAGCCTACGAGCAGTACTTC,CASSLAQASGRAYEQYF
NA,TRBD2,TRBV29-1,TRBJ2-3,TGCAGCGTTGCCGGGGCGGGAGTCACAGATACGCAGTATTTT,CSVAGAGVTDTQYF
NA,NA,TRBV30,TRBJ2-7,TGTGCCTGGAGGTGGGGGGCTAGCGGTCTGGGATCCTACGAGCAGTACTTC,CAWRWGASGLGSYEQYF
few,NA,TRBV12-3/TRBV12-4,TRBJ2-1,TGTGCCAGCACCTTTTCGACGAGGAATGAGCAGTTCTTC,CASTFSTRNEQFF
NA,NA,TRBV2,TRBJ1-2,TGTGCCAGCAGTGATTCAGTTTCGTATGGCTACACCTTC,CASSDSVSYGYTF
NA,NA,TRBV5-6,TRBJ1-3,TGTGCCAGCCGCGGAGCCCCAAACACCATATATTTT,CASRGAPNTIYF
NA,NA,TRBV7-3,TRBJ2-2,TGTGCCAGCTCCGAGCCAGGGAACACCGGGGAGCTGTTTTTT,CASSEPGNTGELFF
NA,NA,TRBV24-1,TRBJ1-5,TGTGCCACCAGTGATTTGCAAGTGGGGGCAGAGTTCATTCATCAGCCCCAGCATTTT,CATSDLQVGAEFIHQPQHF
NA,TRBD1,TRBV27,TRBJ1-2,TGTGCCAGCAGGGACAGGCTCTATGGCTACACCTTC,CASRDRLYGYTF
NA,TRBD2,TRBV3-1/TRBV3-2,TRBJ2-7,TGTGCCAGCAGCGGGACTAGCGGGGGGTACGAGCAGTACTTC,CASSGTSGGYEQYF
NA,NA,TRBV9,TRBJ2-1,TGTGCCAGCAGCGTGGGGGGAGTCATCAATGAGCAGTTCTTC,CASSVGGVINEQFF
NA,TRBD1,TRBV11-2,TRBJ1-4,TGTGCCAGCAGTTTGGACAGGGGGAGCGAAAAACTGTTTTTT,CASSLDRGSEKLFF
NA,TRBD2,TRBV5-1,TRBJ2-3,TGCGCCAGCAGCTCAAGCGGGGGGCGGCCAGATACGCAGTATTTT,CASSSSGGRPDTQYF
NA,TRBD2,TRBV4-1,TRBJ2-2,TGCGCCAGCAGCCAAGCAATAGTCGAACTAGCGAAGAACACCGGGGAGCTGTTTTTT,CASSQAIVELAKNTGELFF
NA,NA,TRBV7-3,TRBJ2-1,TGTGCCAGCAGTGAGGCGGCTAGCTCCTACAATGAGCAGTTCTTC,CASSEAASSYNEQFF
NA,TRBD1,TRBV5-1,TRBJ2-3,TGCGCCAGCAGCTCCGGGGACAGGGGCACAGATACGCAGTATTTT,CASSSGDRGTDTQYF
once,TRBD2,TRBV19,TRBJ2-1,TGTGCCAGTAGAAGTCTAGCGGGGTATGAGCAGTTCTTC,CASRSLAGYEQFF
few,NA,TRBV29-1,TRBJ1-2,TGCAGCGTTGAAGAGTCTCGTGGAGGAAGAAACTATGGCTACACCTTC,CSVEESRGGRNYGYTF
NA,TRBD2,TRBV6-5,TRBJ2-7,TGTGCCAGTTCTATAGCGGGGGGGGACTACGAGCAGTACTTC,CASSIAGGDYEQYF
NA,TRBD1,TRBV5-8,TRBJ1-4,TGTGCCAGCAGCTTGGAGGGACAGGGTTGGCGAAAACTGTTTTTT,CASSLEGQGWRKLFF
NA,NA,TRBV6-1,TRBJ2-3,TGTGCCAGCAGTGAATTATTGACAGGAACAGATACGCAGTATTTT,CASSELLTGTDTQYF
NA,NA,TRBV19,TRBJ1-3,TGTGCCAGTAACCCCCGGACAGCTGGAAACACCATATATTTT,CASNPRTAGNTIYF
NA,NA,TRBV18,TRBJ1-3,TGTGCCAGCTCCCAGTCAGATGGAAACACCATATATTTT,CASSQSDGNTIYF
NA,TRBD2,TRBV10-1,TRBJ2-4,TGCGCCAGCAGTGAGTCGCTAGCGGGAGCCGGTGGCATTCAGTACTTC,CASSESLAGAGGIQYF